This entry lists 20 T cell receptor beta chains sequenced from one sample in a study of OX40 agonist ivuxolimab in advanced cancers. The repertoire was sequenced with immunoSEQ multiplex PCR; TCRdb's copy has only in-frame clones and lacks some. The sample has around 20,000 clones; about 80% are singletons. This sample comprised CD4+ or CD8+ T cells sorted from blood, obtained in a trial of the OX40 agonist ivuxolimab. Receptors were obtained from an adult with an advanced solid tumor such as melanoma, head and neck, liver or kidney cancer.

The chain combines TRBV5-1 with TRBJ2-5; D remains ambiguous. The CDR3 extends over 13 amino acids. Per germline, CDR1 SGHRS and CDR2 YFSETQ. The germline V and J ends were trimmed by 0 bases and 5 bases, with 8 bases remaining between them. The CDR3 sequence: CASSLGASETQYF. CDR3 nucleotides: TGCGCCAGCAGCTTGGGGGCGAGCGAGACCCAGTACTTC.

The CDR3 DNA sequence: TGTGCCAGCAGTTACGGAGCTGAGCAGTTCTTC. It codes for CASSYGAEQFF. The rearrangement joins TRBV6-5 to TRBJ2-1; no firm D call. Trimming took off 2 bases at V and 9 bases at J, with 5 bases between the two ends. Germline lookup yields CDR1 MNHEY and CDR2 SVGAGI. CDR3 length: 11 amino acids.

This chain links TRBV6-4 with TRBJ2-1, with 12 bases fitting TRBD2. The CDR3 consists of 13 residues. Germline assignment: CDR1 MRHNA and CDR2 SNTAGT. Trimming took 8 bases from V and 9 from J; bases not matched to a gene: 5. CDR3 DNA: TGTGCCAGCGGAGAACTAGCGGGGGGTGAGCAGTTCTTC. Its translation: CASGELAGGEQFF.

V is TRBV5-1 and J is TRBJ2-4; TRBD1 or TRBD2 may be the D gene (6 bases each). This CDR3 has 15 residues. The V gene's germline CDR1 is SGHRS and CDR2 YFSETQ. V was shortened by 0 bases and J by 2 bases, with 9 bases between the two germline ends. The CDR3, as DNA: TGCGCCAGCAGCTTGGGCGGGACATCCAAAAACATTCAGTACTTC. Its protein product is CASSLGGTSKNIQYF.

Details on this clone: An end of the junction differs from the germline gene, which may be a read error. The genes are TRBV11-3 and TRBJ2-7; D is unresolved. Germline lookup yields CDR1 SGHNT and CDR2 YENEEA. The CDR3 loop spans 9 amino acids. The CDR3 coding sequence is TGTGCCAGCAGCTTAGTAGAGTTTTTC. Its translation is CASSLVEFF.

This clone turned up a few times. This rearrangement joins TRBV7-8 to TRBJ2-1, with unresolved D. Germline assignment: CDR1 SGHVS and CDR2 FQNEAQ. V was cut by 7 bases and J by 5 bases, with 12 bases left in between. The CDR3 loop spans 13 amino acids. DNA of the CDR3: TGTGCCAGCACCCCGGACGGTCACAATGAGCAGTTCTTC. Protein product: CASTPDGHNEQFF. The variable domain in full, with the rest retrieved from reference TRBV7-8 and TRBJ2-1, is GAGVSQSPRYKVAKRGQDVALRCDPISGHVSLFWYQQALGQGPEFLTYFQNEAQLDKSGLPSDRFFAERPEGSVSTLKIQRTQQEDSAVYLCASTPDGHNEQFFGPGTRLTVL.

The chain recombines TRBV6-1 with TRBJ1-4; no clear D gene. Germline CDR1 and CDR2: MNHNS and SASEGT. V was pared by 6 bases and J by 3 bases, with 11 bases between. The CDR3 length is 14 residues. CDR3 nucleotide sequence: TGTGCCAGCAGGATAGTAGGGTCTAATGAAAAACTGTTTTTT. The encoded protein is CASRIVGSNEKLFF.

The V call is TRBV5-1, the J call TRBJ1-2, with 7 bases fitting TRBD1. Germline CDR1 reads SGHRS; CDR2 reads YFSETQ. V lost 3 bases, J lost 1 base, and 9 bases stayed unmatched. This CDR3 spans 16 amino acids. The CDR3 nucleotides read TGCGCCAGCAGCTCCTTCCGACAGGGTGGTAACTATGGCTACACCTTC. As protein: CASSSFRQGGNYGYTF.

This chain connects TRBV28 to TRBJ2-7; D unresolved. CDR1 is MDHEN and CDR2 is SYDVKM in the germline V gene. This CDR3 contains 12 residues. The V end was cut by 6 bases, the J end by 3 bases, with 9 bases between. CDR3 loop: CASSTQDYEQYF. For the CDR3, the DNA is TGTGCCAGCAGCACTCAAGACTACGAGCAGTACTTC.

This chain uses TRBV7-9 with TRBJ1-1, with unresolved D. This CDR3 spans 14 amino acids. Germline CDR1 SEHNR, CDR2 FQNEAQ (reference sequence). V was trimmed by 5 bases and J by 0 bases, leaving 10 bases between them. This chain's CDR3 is CASSPQWMNTEAFF. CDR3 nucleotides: TGTGCCAGCAGCCCACAGTGGATGAACACTGAAGCTTTCTTT.

The CDR3 here is CASSLPGTSNADTQYF. The CDR3 region has the DNA TGCGCCAGCAGTTTGCCCGGGACTAGCAACGCAGATACGCAGTATTTT. This chain joins TRBV5-1 and TRBJ2-3; 9 bases map to TRBD2. Germline values: CDR1 SGHRS, CDR2 YFSETQ. The CDR3 is 16 residues long. The J segment lost 4 bases and the V segment lost 5 bases, leaving 11 bases of the junction unmatched.

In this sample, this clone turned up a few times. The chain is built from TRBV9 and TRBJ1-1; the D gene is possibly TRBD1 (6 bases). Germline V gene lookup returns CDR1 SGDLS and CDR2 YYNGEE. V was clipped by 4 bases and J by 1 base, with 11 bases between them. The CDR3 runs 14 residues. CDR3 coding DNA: TGTGCCAGCAGCCCAGGGGCAGGGAACACTGAAGCTTTCTTT. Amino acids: CASSPGAGNTEAFF.

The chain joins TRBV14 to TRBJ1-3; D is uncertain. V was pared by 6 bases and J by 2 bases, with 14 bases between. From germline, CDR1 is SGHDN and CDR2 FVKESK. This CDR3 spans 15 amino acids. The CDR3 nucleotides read TGTGCCAGCAGTCCTGGGATCTTGGCTGGAAACACCATATATTTT. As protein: CASSPGILAGNTIYF.

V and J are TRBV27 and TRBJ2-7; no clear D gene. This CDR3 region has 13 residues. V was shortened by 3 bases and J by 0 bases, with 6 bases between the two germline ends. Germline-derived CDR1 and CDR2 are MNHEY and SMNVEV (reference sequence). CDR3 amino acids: CASSFFPSYEQYF. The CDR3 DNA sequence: TGTGCCAGCAGTTTCTTCCCCTCCTACGAGCAGTACTTC.

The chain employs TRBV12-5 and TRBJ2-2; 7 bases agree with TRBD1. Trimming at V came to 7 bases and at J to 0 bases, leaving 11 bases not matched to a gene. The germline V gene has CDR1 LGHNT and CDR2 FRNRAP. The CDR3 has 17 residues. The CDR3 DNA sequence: TGTGCTAGTGCCAAGACAGACAGGGTCCCGAACACCGGGGAGCTGTTTTTT. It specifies CASAKTDRVPNTGELFF.

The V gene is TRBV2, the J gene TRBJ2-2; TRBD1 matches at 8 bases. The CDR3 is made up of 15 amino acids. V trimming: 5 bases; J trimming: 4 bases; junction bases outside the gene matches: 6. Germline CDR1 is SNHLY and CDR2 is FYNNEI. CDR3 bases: TGTGCCAGCAGTCCCGGGACAGGATCCACCGGGGAGCTGTTTTTT. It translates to CASSPGTGSTGELFF.

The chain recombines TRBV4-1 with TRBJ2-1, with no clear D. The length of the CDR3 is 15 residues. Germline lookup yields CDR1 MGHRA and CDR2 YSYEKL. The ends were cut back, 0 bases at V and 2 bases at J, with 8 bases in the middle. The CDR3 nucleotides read TGCGCCAGCAGCCAAGATCGTACGGCCTACAATGAGCAGTTCTTC. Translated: CASSQDRTAYNEQFF.

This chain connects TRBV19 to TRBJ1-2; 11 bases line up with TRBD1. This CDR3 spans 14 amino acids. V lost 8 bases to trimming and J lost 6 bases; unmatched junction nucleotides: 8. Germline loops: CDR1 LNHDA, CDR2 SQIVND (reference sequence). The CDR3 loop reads CASSKDRGPHGYTF. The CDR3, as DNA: TGTGCCAGTTCTAAGGACAGGGGGCCTCATGGCTACACCTTC.

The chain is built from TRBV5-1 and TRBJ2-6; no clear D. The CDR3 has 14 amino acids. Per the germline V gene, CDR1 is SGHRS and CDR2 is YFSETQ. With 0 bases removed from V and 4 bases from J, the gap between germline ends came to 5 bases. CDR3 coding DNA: TGCGCCAGCAGCTTGGTACGGGGGGCCAACGTCCTGACTTTC. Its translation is CASSLVRGANVLTF.

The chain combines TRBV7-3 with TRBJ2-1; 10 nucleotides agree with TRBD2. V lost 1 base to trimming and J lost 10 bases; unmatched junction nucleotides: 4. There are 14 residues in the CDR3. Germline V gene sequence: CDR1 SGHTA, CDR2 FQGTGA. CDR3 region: CASSLNLAGGEQFF. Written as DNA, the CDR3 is TGTGCCAGCAGCTTAAATTTAGCGGGGGGAGAGCAGTTCTTC.